The 18 T cell receptor beta chains listed next were all sequenced from one sample in a study of CD8 T cells in Susac syndrome. Reverse transcription of roughly 0.5 to 1 ug RNA used random hexamers. TCRdb analysed the immunoSEQ multiplex PCR reads with MiXCR anew, one entry per CDR3 protein. The table includes about 80,000 distinct CDR3 sequences, 94% detected once. The source material was CD8+ T cells from PBMCs. These TCRs come from a human donor in good health.

V is TRBV7-9 and J is TRBJ2-5; a weak D match, TRBD1 (6 bases). The CDR3 is made up of 17 amino acids. V lost 5 bases to trimming and J lost 2 bases, with 21 bases between them. Germline-derived CDR1 and CDR2 are SEHNR and FQNEAQ (reference sequence). CDR3 region: CASSPLTPGQKQETQYF. DNA of the CDR3: TGTGCCAGCAGCCCACTCACCCCAGGACAGAAACAAGAGACCCAGTACTTC.

This rearrangement joins TRBV6-1 to TRBJ2-7; perhaps D is TRBD1 or TRBD2 (6 bases each). Germline CDR1 MNHNS, CDR2 SASEGT. Trimming removed 0 bases at V and 2 bases at J, with 14 bases between. CDR3 length: 16 amino acids. The CDR3 nucleotides read TGTGCCAGCAGTGAAGCCGGGGGCAGGGCCGCCTACGAGCAGTACTTC. Its translation is CASSEAGGRAAYEQYF.

This sequence joins TRBV11-3 and TRBJ2-2; the D call may be TRBD1 or TRBD2 (5 bases each). The CDR3 totals 16 residues. CDR1 is SGHNT, CDR2 YENEEA, per germline. Trimming shortened V by 5 bases and J by 3 bases, and 16 bases separated the two germline ends. The CDR3 DNA is TGTGCCAGCAGCGCCCGGGACCGCAAGGACACCGGGGAGCTGTTTTTT. Translating gives CASSARDRKDTGELFF.

The gene calls are TRBV6-1 and TRBJ2-7; D perhaps matches TRBD1 (5 bases). The CDR3 sequence is 13 residues long. V lost 2 bases and J lost 0, with 5 bases in between. The germline gives CDR1 MNHNS, CDR2 SASEGT. DNA of the CDR3: TGTGCCAGCAGTGAAAGGGGCTCCTACGAGCAGTACGTC. Residues: CASSERGSYEQYV.

J is TRBJ2-1 and V is TRBV6-2 or TRBV6-3; 9 bases map to TRBD2. V shed 7 bases and J 5 bases; nucleotides not matched to a gene: 6. Germline values: CDR1 MNHEY, CDR2 SVGEGT. There are 14 residues in the CDR3. For the CDR3, the DNA is TGTGCCAGCAACCTTAGCGGGAGAGACAATGAGCAGTTCTTC. Its protein product is CASNLSGRDNEQFF.

J is TRBJ2-1 and V is TRBV25-1, with TRBD1 matching 8 bases. Unmatched junction bases numbered 4, after V lost 11 bases and J lost 4 bases. Germline V CDR1 and CDR2: MGHDK, SYGVNS. CDR3 length: 12 residues. The CDR3 nucleotides read TGTGCCTGCCGGGACAGGTACAATGAGCAGTTCTTC. It yields the protein CACRDRYNEQFF.

This chain links TRBV29-1 with TRBJ2-7; D is perhaps TRBD2 (6 bases). V was trimmed by 2 bases and J by 3 bases, leaving 14 bases between them. CDR3 size: 14 residues. Germline V gives CDR1 SQVTM, CDR2 ANQGSEA. CDR3 DNA sequence: TGCAGCGTTGAAACGCGGGGTGGAATCTACGAGCAGTACTTC. This translates into CSVETRGGIYEQYF.

The V and J genes are TRBV27 and TRBJ1-1; D not certain. CDR1 is MNHEY and CDR2 is SMNVEV in the germline V gene (reference sequence). With 5 bases removed from V and 2 bases from J, the gap between germline ends came to 12 bases. CDR3 length: 14 residues. Here the CDR3 reads CASSLRGANTEAFF. CDR3 DNA: TGTGCCAGCAGTCTCCGGGGAGCCAACACTGAAGCTTTCTTT.

The rearrangement uses TRBV2 and TRBJ2-1, with D hard to call. The germline V and J ends were trimmed by 3 bases and 6 bases, with 18 bases remaining between them. The CDR3 runs to 16 residues. Germline V gene lookup returns CDR1 SNHLY and CDR2 FYNNEI. The CDR3 here is CASSEVLVLRANEQFF. CDR3 coding DNA: TGTGCCAGCAGTGAGGTATTAGTCCTTCGGGCCAATGAGCAGTTCTTC. The complete variable domain, with remaining parts taken from reference TRBV2 and TRBJ2-1, reads EPEVTQTPSHQVTQMGQEVILRCVPISNHLYFYWYRQILGQKVEFLVSFYNNEISEKSEIFDDQFSVERPDGSNFTLKIRSTKLEDSAMYFCASSEVLVLRANEQFFGPGTRLTVL.

CDR3 nucleotides: TGTGCCATCAGTGAGGGGAGCTCCTACGAGCAGTACGTC. It specifies CAISEGSSYEQYV. The rearrangement joins TRBV10-3 to TRBJ2-7; a weak D match, TRBD2 (5 bases). V gave up 2 bases and J gave up 0 bases, with 5 bases separating them. The germline V gene has CDR1 ENHRY and CDR2 SYGVKD. There are 13 residues in the CDR3.

J is TRBJ2-5 and V is TRBV12-3 or TRBV12-4; D not certain. V was clipped by 5 bases and J by 2 bases, with 6 bases between them. This CDR3 has 12 amino acids. The CDR3 DNA follows: TGTGCCAGCAGTCCTGCTCAAGAGACCCAGTACTTC. Residues: CASSPAQETQYF.

This chain connects TRBV20-1 to TRBJ1-2; D not resolved. V lost 6 bases, J lost 8 bases, and 19 bases lay in between. The CDR3 has 13 residues. The germline V gene has CDR1 DFQATT and CDR2 SNEGSKA (reference sequence). CDR3 protein: CSAESSPLRGYTF. The DNA of the CDR3 is TGCAGTGCAGAATCCTCCCCCTTGAGGGGCTACACCTTC.

The J gene is TRBJ2-7, the V gene TRBV7-9; possible D gene TRBD2, 6 bases. The CDR3 is made up of 15 amino acids. Trimming shortened V by 5 bases and J by 3 bases, and 17 bases separated the two germline ends. CDR1 SEHNR and CDR2 FQNEAQ come from the germline V gene (reference sequence). The CDR3 DNA reads TGTGCCAGCAGCCCAGTGGGAGGACCCGACTACGAGCAGTACTTC. Amino acid sequence: CASSPVGGPDYEQYF.

This clonotype was detected once. The chain employs TRBV19 and TRBJ1-2; no clear D. This CDR3 has 15 residues. Looked up from germline, CDR1 is LNHDA and CDR2 is SQIVND (reference sequence). Trimming removed 3 bases from V and 3 bases from J, with 14 bases in between. The CDR3 DNA reads TGTGCCAGTAGTATTAGTCGGACCGGAGACTATGGCTACACCTTC. It is translated as CASSISRTGDYGYTF. The complete variable domain, with remaining parts taken from reference TRBV19 and TRBJ1-2, reads DGGITQSPKYLFRKEGQNVTLSCEQNLNHDAMYWYRQDPGQGLRLIYYSQIVNDFQKGDIAEGYSVSREKKESFPLTVTSAQKNPTAFYLCASSISRTGDYGYTFGSGTRLTVV.

The chain has TRBV27 and TRBJ2-1; D not resolved. V shed 2 bases and J shed 2 bases, with 7 bases lying between them. The germline V gene encodes CDR1 MNHEY and CDR2 SMNVEV (reference sequence). There are 14 residues in the CDR3. In DNA form, the CDR3 reads TGTGCCAGCAGTTTAAGGTCCCCCTACAATGAGCAGTTCTTC. Residues: CASSLRSPYNEQFF.

This rearrangement joins TRBV29-1 to TRBJ2-1; 7 nucleotides match TRBD1. The length of the CDR3 is 13 residues. Unmatched junction bases numbered 9, after V lost 6 bases and J lost 7 bases. CDR1 and CDR2 from the germline V gene are SQVTM and ANQGSEA. The CDR3 DNA reads as TGCAGCGTAGGATCCGGGACAGTAAATGAGCAGTTCTTC. It encodes CSVGSGTVNEQFF.

The rearrangement uses TRBV12-5 and TRBJ2-7; 15 positions agree with TRBD2. The CDR3 has 18 amino acids. V shed 0 bases, J shed 5 bases, and the junction held 8 bases outside the gene matches. In germline, CDR1 is LGHNT, CDR2 FRNRAP. The CDR3: CASGLVSRTSGRGHEQYV. DNA for the CDR3: TGTGCTAGTGGTTTGGTATCTCGGACTAGCGGGAGGGGACACGAGCAGTACGTC.

This clonotype was counted a single time. The CDR3 DNA reads TGTGCTAGTGGCCAGGGTTCTCAGCCCCAGCATTTT. It translates to CASGQGSQPQHF. The chain couples TRBV12-5 to TRBJ1-5, with a possible D match to TRBD1 (5 bases). V was trimmed by 6 bases and J by 6 bases, leaving 9 bases between them. The germline CDR1 and CDR2 sequences are LGHNT and FRNRAP. The CDR3 runs to 12 residues.